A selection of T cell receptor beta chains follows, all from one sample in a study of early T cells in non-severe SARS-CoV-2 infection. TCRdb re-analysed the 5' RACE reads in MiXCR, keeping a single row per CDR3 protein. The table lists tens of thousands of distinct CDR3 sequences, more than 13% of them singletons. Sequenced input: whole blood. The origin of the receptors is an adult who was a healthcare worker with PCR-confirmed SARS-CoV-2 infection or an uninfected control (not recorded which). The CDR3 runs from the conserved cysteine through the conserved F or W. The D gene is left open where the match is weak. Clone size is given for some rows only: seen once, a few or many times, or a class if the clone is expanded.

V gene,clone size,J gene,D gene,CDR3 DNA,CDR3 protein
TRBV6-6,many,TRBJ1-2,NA,TGTGCCAGCAGCAAAGTAGGGGGAGCTAACTATGGCTACACCTTC,CASSKVGGANYGYTF
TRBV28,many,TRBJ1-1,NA,TGTGCCAGCAGTTCAATAGACGGGAACACTGAAGCTTTCTTT,CASSSIDGNTEAFF
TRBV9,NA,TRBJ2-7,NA,TGTGCCAGCAGCACGGGGGACTACGAGCAGTACTTC,CASSTGDYEQYF
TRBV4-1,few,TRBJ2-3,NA,TGCGCCAGCAGCCAAGGGGACGGGAGACCAGATACGCAGTATTTT,CASSQGDGRPDTQYF
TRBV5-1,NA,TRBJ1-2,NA,TGCGCCAGCAGCCTTGACACGATCTATGGCTACACCTTC,CASSLDTIYGYTF
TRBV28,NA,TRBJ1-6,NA,TGTGCCAGCAGCCTCGGGACCCGGGATGGTTCACCCCTCCACTTT,CASSLGTRDGSPLHF
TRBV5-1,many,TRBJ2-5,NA,TGCGCCAGCAGCCCCGTATCCCCCCAAGAGACCCAGTACTTC,CASSPVSPQETQYF
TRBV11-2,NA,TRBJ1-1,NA,TGTGCCAGCAGCTTAGGGTCGTACAGGGCTACGGCTGAAGCTTTCTTT,CASSLGSYRATAEAFF
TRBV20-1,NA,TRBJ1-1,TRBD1,TGCAGTGCTAGAGATCCCTCGACAGGGACGAACACTGAAGCTTTCTTT,CSARDPSTGTNTEAFF
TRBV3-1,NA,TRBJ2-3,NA,TGTGCCAGCAGTCAGCGAAGTAGCACAGATACGCAGTATTTT,CASSQRSSTDTQYF
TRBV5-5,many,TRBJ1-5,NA,TGTGCCAGCAGCTTGCTTACGGCAAATCAGCCCCAGCATTTT,CASSLLTANQPQHF
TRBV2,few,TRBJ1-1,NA,TGTGCCAGCAGGGCAGGGGCATTTAGGACTGAAGCTTTCTTT,CASRAGAFRTEAFF
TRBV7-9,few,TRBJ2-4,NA,TGTGCCAGCAGCTCCCTCGGCGATCCACTAGCCAAAAACATTCAGTACTTC,CASSSLGDPLAKNIQYF
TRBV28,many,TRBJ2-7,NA,TGTGCCAGCAGACTCCGGGAGACCTACGAGCAGTACTTC,CASRLRETYEQYF
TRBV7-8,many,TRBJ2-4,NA,TGTGCCAGCAGCCCCCCTGCAGGTCCTGGCGGGACAAATCTAGCCAAAAACATTCAGTACTTC,CASSPPAGPGGTNLAKNIQYF
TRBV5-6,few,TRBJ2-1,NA,TGTGCCAGCAGCTTGCAGGGGATGGAGGAGCAGTTCTTC,CASSLQGMEEQFF
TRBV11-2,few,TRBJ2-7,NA,TGTGCCAGCAGCTCCCCGGGGAACGAGCAGTACTTC,CASSSPGNEQYF